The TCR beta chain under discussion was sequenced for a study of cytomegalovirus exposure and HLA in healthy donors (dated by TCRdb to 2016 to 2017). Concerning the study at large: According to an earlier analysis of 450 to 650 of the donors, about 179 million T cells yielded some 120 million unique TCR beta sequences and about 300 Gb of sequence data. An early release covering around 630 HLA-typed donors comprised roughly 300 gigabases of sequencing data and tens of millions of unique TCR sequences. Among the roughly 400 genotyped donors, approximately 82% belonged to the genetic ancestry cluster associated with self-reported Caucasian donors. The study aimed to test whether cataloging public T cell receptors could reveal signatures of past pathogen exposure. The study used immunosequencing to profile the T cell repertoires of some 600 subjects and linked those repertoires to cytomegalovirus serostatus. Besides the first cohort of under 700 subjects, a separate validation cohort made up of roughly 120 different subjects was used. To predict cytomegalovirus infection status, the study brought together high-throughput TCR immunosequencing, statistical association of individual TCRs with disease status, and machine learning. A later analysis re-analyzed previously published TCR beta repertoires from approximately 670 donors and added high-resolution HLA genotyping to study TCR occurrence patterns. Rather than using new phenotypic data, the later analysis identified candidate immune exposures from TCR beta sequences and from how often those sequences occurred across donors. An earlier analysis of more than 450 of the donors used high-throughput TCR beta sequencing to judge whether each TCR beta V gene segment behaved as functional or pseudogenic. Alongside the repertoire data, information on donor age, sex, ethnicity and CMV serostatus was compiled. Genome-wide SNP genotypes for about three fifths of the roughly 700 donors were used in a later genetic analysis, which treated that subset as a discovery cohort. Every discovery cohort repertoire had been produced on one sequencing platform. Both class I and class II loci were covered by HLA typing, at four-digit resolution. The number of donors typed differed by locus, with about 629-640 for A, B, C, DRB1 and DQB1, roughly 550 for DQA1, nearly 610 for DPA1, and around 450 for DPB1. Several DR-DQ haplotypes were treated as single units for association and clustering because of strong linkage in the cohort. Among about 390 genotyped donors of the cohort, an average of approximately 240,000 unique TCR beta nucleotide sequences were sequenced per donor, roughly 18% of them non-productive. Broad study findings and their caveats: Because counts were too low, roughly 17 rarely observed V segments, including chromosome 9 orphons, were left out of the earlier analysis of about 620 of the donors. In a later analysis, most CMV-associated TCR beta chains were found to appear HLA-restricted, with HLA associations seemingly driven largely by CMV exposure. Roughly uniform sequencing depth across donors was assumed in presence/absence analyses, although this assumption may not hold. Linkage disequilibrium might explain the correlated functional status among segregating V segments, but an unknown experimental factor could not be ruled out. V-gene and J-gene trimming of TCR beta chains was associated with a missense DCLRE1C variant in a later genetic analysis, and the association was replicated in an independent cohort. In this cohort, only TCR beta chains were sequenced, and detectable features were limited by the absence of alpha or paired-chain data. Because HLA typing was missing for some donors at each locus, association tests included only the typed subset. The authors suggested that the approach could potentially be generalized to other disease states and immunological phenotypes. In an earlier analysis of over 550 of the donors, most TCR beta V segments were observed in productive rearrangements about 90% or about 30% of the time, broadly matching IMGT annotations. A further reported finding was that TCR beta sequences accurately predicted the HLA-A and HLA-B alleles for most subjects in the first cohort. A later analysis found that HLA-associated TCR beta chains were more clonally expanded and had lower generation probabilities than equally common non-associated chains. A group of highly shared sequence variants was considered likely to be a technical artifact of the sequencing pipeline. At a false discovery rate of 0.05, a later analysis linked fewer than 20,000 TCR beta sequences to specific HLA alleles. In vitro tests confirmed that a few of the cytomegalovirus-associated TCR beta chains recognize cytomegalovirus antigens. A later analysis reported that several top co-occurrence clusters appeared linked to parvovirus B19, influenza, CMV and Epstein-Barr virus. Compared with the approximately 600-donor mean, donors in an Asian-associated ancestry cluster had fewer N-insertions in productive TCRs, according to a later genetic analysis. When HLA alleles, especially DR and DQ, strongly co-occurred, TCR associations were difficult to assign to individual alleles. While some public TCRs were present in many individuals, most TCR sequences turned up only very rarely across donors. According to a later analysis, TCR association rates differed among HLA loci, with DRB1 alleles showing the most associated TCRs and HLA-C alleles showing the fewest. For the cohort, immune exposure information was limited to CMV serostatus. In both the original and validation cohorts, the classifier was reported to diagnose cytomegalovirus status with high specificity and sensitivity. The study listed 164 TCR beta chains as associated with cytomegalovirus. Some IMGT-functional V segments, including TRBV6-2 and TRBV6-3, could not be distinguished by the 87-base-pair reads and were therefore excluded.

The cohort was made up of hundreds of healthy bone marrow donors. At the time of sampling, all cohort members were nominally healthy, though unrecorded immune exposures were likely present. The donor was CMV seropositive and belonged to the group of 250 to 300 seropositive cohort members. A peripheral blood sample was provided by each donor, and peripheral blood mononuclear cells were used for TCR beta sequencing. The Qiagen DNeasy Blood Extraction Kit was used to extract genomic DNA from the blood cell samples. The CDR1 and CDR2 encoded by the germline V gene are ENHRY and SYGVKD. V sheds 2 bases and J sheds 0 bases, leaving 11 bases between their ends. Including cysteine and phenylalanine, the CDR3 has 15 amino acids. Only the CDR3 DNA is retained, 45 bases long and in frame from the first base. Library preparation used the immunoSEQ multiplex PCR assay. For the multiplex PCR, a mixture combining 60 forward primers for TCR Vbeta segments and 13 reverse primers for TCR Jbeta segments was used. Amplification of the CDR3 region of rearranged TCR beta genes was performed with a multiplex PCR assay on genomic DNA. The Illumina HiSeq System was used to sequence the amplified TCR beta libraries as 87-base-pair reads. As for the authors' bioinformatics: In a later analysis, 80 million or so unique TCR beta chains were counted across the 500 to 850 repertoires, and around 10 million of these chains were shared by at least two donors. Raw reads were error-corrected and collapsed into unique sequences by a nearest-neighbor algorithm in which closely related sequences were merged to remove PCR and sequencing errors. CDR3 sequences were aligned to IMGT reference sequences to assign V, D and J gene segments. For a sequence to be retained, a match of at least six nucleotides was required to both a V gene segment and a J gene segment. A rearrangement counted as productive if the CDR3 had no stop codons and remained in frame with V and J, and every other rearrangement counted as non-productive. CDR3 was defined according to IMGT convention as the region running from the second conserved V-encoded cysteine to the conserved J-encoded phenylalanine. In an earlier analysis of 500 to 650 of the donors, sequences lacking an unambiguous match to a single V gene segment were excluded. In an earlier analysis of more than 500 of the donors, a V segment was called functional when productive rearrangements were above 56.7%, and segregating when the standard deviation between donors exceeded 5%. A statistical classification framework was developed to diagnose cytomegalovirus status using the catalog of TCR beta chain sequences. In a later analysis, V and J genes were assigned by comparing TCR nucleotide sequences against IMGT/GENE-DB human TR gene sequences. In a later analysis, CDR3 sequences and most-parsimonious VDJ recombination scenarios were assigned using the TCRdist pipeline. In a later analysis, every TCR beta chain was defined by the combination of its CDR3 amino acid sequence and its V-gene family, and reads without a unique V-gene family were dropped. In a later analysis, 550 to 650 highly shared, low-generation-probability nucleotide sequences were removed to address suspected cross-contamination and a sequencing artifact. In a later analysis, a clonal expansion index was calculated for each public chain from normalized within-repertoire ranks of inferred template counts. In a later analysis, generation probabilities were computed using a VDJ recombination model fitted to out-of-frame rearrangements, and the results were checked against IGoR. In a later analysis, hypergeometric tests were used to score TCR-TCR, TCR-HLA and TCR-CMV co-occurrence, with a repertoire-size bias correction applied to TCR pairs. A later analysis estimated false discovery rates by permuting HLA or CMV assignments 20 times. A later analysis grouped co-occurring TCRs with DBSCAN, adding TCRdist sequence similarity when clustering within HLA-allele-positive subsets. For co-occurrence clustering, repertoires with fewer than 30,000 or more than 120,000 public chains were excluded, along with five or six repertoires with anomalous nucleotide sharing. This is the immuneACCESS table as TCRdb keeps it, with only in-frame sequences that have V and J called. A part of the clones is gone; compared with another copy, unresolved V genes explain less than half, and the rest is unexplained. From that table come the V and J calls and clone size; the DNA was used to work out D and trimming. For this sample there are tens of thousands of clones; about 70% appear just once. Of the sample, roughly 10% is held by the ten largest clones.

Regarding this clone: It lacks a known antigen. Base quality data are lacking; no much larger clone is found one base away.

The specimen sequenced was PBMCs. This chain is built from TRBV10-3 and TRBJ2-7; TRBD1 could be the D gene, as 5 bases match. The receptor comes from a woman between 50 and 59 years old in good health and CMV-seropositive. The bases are TGTGCCATCAGTGAGGGGGCAACAGGCTCCTACGAGCAGTACTTC. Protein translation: CAISEGATGSYEQYF.